This passage covers 19 T cell receptor beta chains from one sample sequenced in a study of cytotoxic CD8 clonotypes in ibrutinib-treated CLL. Profiled with immunoSEQ multiplex PCR; TCRdb holds only in-frame clones, not every one. This table holds about 120,000 clones, about 50% found once. The sequencing here drew on PBMCs, taken after 24 months of ibrutinib treatment. These receptors were taken from a human donor with chronic lymphocytic leukemia.

This clone was seen only a few times. This chain uses TRBV5-4 with TRBJ1-1, with a weak D call TRBD1 (5 bases). This CDR3 is 16 amino acids long. Germline values: CDR1 SGHNT, CDR2 YYREEE (reference sequence). V lost 0 bases to trimming and J lost 2 bases, with 14 bases between them. The CDR3 reads CASSLVSGPGNTEAFF. The CDR3 DNA is TGTGCCAGCAGCTTGGTATCGGGACCGGGAAACACTGAAGCTTTCTTT.

This clone was seen a handful of times. The chain couples TRBV5-1 to TRBJ2-5, with D perhaps matching TRBD1 (5 bases). This CDR3 comprises 14 residues. The germline CDR1 and CDR2 sequences are SGHRS and YFSETQ. V lost 4 bases to trimming and J lost 5 bases, with 15 bases between them. The CDR3 here is CASSTGPVGETQYF. The CDR3 DNA reads as TGCGCCAGCAGCACAGGACCCGTAGGGGAGACCCAGTACTTC.

The V and J genes are TRBV18 and TRBJ2-7; a weak D match, TRBD1 (6 bases). There are 13 residues in the CDR3. Germline CDR1 and CDR2: KGHSH and LQKENI. Trimming left V 4 bases short and J 3 bases short, with 10 bases between. The CDR3 reads CASSRDKYYEQYF. The DNA for the CDR3 is TGTGCCAGCTCACGGGACAAGTACTACGAGCAGTACTTC.

The rearrangement joins TRBV19 to TRBJ2-2; D might be TRBD1 (6 bases). The germline CDR1 and CDR2 sequences are LNHDA and SQIVND (reference sequence). Trimming stripped 11 bases from V and 3 bases from J, with 13 bases between. The CDR3 spans 13 residues. CDR3 residues: CAARQGYTGELFF. The CDR3 region has the DNA TGTGCCGCACGGCAGGGGTACACCGGGGAGCTGTTTTTT.

CDR3: CASSLLSGGAGGSDTQYF. The CDR3 nucleotides are TGTGCCAGCAGCTTGTTAAGCGGGGGGGCTGGAGGGAGCGATACGCAGTATTTT. J is TRBJ2-3 and V is TRBV5-6, with 10 bases fitting TRBD2. J was trimmed by 6 bases and V by 1 base; bases with no gene match: 14. The germline V gene encodes CDR1 SGHDT and CDR2 YYEEEE. The length of the CDR3 is 18 residues.

This clone was counted only a few times. CDR3 DNA: TGTGCCAGCAGCGCCAGCAACACAGATACGCAGTATTTT. It codes for CASSASNTDTQYF. The chain links TRBV7-8 to TRBJ2-3; D is undetermined. The length of the CDR3 is 13 residues. CDR1 and CDR2 (germline): SGHVS, FQNEAQ. The V end was cut by 5 bases, the J end by 2 bases, with 8 bases between.

The chain recombines TRBV11-3 with TRBJ2-5; the D gene is possibly TRBD2 (7 bases). CDR1 and CDR2 (germline): SGHNT, YENEEA. The CDR3 is 14 residues long. The V end lost 5 bases, the J end lost 1 base, and 11 bases lay between the germline ends. DNA for the CDR3: TGTGCCAGCAGCCCCGGGGGGCGCCAAGAGACCCAGTACTTC. This translates into CASSPGGRQETQYF.

The chain combines TRBV25-1 with TRBJ2-7, with D tentatively TRBD2 (6 bases). In germline, CDR1 is MGHDK, CDR2 SYGVNS. The V and J ends lost 8 bases and 7 bases respectively, with 12 bases between them. The CDR3 length is 11 residues. The CDR3, as DNA: TGTGCCAGCGGTCGTGGGAGGGAGCAGTACTTC. Translation gives CASGRGREQYF.

The chain carries TRBV9 and TRBJ2-1; no definite D call. The CDR3 consists of 15 residues. Germline V gene sequence: CDR1 SGDLS, CDR2 YYNGEE. With 1 base removed from V and 0 bases from J, the gap between germline ends came to 8 bases. DNA of the CDR3: TGTGCCAGCAGCGTACAGCACATCTCCTACAATGAGCAGTTCTTC. Its translation: CASSVQHISYNEQFF.

This clone was found a few times. J is TRBJ1-6 and V is TRBV5-6; 7 nucleotides align to TRBD1. The trim removed 4 bases at V and 0 bases at J, leaving 7 bases unmatched. From germline, CDR1 is SGHDT and CDR2 YYEEEE. CDR3 length: 17 residues. CDR3 coding DNA: TGTGCCAGCAGCCCAAATTACAGGGGCTCCTATAATTCACCCCTCCACTTT. This translates into CASSPNYRGSYNSPLHF.

The chain uses TRBV29-1 and TRBJ2-5, with 9 bases matching TRBD1. The CDR3 runs to 16 residues. From germline, CDR1 is SQVTM and CDR2 ANQGSEA. V dropped 3 bases and J dropped 7; count of bases not matched to a gene: 15. The chain's CDR3 is CSVEEGGQGRTATQYF. CDR3 DNA: TGCAGCGTTGAGGAGGGAGGACAGGGGAGAACGGCGACCCAGTACTTC.

The chain has TRBV7-2 and TRBJ2-3; D uncertain. Deletions cut 1 base from V and 4 bases from J, with 12 bases between. Per germline, CDR1 SGHTA and CDR2 FQGNSA. The CDR3 sequence is 15 residues long. CDR3 sequence: CASSLEFSRPDTQYF. The CDR3 region has the DNA TGTGCCAGCAGCTTAGAATTCTCGAGGCCAGATACGCAGTATTTT.

This clone was seen more than once but under ten times. This rearrangement joins TRBV25-1 to TRBJ1-1, with D unclear. V was pared by 6 bases and J by 5 bases, with 13 bases between. There are 13 residues in the CDR3. CDR1 is MGHDK and CDR2 is SYGVNS in the germline V gene. The CDR3 loop reads CASSKTAGTEAFF. The CDR3 nucleotides are TGTGCCAGCAGCAAGACGGCGGGGACTGAAGCTTTCTTT.

This clone was detected only once. The chain uses TRBV7-2 and TRBJ1-1, with D tentatively TRBD1 (6 bases). CDR3 size: 17 residues. V lost 2 bases and J lost 1, with 17 bases in between. The V gene's germline CDR1 is SGHTA and CDR2 FQGNSA. The CDR3 reads CASSLRSAGAWNTEAFF. For the CDR3, the DNA is TGTGCCAGCAGCTTAAGGTCGGCAGGGGCTTGGAACACTGAAGCTTTCTTT.

This clone appeared once. The chain recombines TRBV2 with TRBJ2-6; D remains unclear. Trimming shortened V by 6 bases and J by 1 base, and 7 bases separated the two germline ends. Germline loops: CDR1 SNHLY, CDR2 FYNNEI. This CDR3 is built from 14 residues. The CDR3 nucleotides read TGTGCCAGCAGGGGGTTGTCTGGGGCCAACGTCCTGACTTTC. Its translation: CASRGLSGANVLTF.

The DNA for the CDR3 is TGCGCCAGCAGTAAAGGGATCTATCAGCCCCAGCATTTT. This codes for CASSKGIYQPQHF. The genes are TRBV4-1 and TRBJ1-5; D is unresolved. The CDR3 extends over 13 amino acids. The germline CDR1 and CDR2 sequences are MGHRA and YSYEKL. V lost 6 bases and J 5 bases, leaving 11 bases between the germline ends.

The table lists this clone with many counts. The V gene is TRBV6-6, the J gene TRBJ1-5; 9 positions match TRBD1. V lost 0 bases, J lost 1 base, and 1 base stayed unmatched. The CDR3 sequence is 16 residues long. Per the germline V gene, CDR1 is MNHNY and CDR2 is SVGAGI (reference sequence). The CDR3 DNA reads TGTGCCAGCAGTTACTCGGGACAGGGAAGCAATCAGCCCCAGCATTTT. This gives the protein CASSYSGQGSNQPQHF.

This clone was recorded a few times. The chain recombines TRBV5-1 with TRBJ1-6; no firm D call. Germline V gives CDR1 SGHRS, CDR2 YFSETQ. The CDR3 loop spans 17 amino acids. V shed 0 bases and J shed 7 bases, with 17 bases lying between them. DNA for the CDR3: TGCGCCAGCAGCTTGGTCCCGGGTTCTGAATTGAATTCACCCCTCCACTTT. This gives the protein CASSLVPGSELNSPLHF. Full variable domain (remainder filled in from reference TRBV5-1 and TRBJ1-6): KAGVTQTPRYLIKTRGQQVTLSCSPISGHRSVSWYQQTPGQGLQFLFEYFSETQRNKGNFPGRFSGRQFSNSRSEMNVSTLELGDSALYLCASSLVPGSELNSPLHFGNGTRLTVT.

This clone was observed a handful of times. The chain couples TRBV9 to TRBJ2-3, with D unclear. The germline CDR1 and CDR2 sequences are SGDLS and YYNGEE. The CDR3 spans 13 residues. V lost 0 bases, J lost 6 bases, and 8 bases lay in between. The DNA for the CDR3 is TGTGCCAGCAGCGTAGGTCCGCCGGATACGCAGTATTTT. It translates to CASSVGPPDTQYF.